This is a list of T cell receptor beta chains from one sample in a study of blood T cell repertoires in COVID-19. TCRdb keeps only in-frame clones here, not all; method: immunoSEQ multiplex PCR. The repertoire includes approximately 96,000 clones, roughly 96% of them detected once, and about 4.1% sits in the top ten. Input material: peripheral blood. These receptors all come from a human donor with active COVID-19. The donor label of this sample is uncertain. Both conserved end residues are part of each CDR3. The D gene is left open where the match is weak. Rows may omit the clone size; those that give it use once, few, many or a size class.

v_gene,abundance,d_gene,j_gene,CDR3aa,CDR3nt
TRBV7-9,NA,TRBD1,TRBJ1-2,CASSHPGQGVYTF,TGTGCCAGCAGCCACCCGGGACAGGGTGTTTACACCTTC
TRBV5-8,NA,NA,TRBJ2-5,CASNPGDVQETQYF,TGTGCCAGCAACCCGGGGGACGTTCAAGAGACCCAGTACTTC
TRBV5-4,NA,TRBD1,TRBJ1-1,CASSPRTGMNTEAFF,TGTGCCAGCAGCCCTCGGACAGGGATGAACACTGAAGCTTTCTTT
TRBV5-1,NA,TRBD1,TRBJ2-1,CASSPRDRGNEQFF,TGCGCCAGCAGCCCGAGGGACAGGGGGAATGAGCAGTTCTTC
TRBV18,NA,NA,TRBJ1-5,CASTPDVGAGQKYSNQPQHF,TGTGCCAGCACCCCCGACGTAGGGGCAGGGCAAAAGTATAGCAATCAGCCCCAGCATTTT
TRBV7-2,NA,TRBD2,TRBJ2-5,CASSLSGTSGRQTQYF,TGTGCCAGCAGCTTAAGTGGGACTAGCGGGAGACAGACCCAGTACTTC
TRBV11-2,NA,NA,TRBJ1-2,CASSLDEGVGGYTF,TGTGCCAGCAGCTTAGACGAGGGAGTGGGTGGCTACACCTTC
TRBV5-6,NA,NA,TRBJ2-7,CASSFDAVAAPYEQYF,TGTGCCAGCAGCTTTGATGCGGTTGCGGCCCCCTACGAGCAGTACTTC
TRBV14,once,TRBD1,TRBJ1-2,CASSQTGSNYGYTF,TGTGCCAGCAGCCAGACAGGGTCTAACTATGGCTACACCTTC
TRBV11-2,NA,TRBD1,TRBJ2-7,CASSFGGQGGRKGYEQYF,TGTGCCAGCAGCTTCGGCGGACAGGGTGGCCGTAAGGGATACGAGCAGTACTTC
TRBV5-4,NA,NA,TRBJ2-5,CASSIPTSGETQYF,TGTGCCAGCAGCATCCCGACGAGCGGAGAGACCCAGTACTTC
TRBV3-1/TRBV3-2,NA,NA,TRBJ2-1,CASSPSLNEQFF,TGTGCCAGCAGCCCTAGCTTGAATGAGCAGTTCTTC
TRBV11-3,NA,NA,TRBJ1-2,CASSFGQNYGYTF,TGTGCCAGCAGCTTTGGCCAGAACTATGGCTACACCTTC
TRBV28,NA,TRBD1,TRBJ1-5,CASSWGQGRNQPQHF,TGTGCCAGCAGTTGGGGACAGGGTAGAAATCAGCCCCAGCATTTT
TRBV28,NA,TRBD1,TRBJ1-2,CATETRQGISGYTF,TGTGCCACCGAAACTCGACAGGGGATCAGTGGCTACACCTTC
TRBV14,NA,TRBD2,TRBJ2-5,CASSQNGLAGGFRVEETQYF,TGTGCCAGCAGCCAAAACGGACTAGCGGGAGGCTTTCGCGTAGAAGAGACCCAGTACTTC
TRBV13,NA,NA,TRBJ2-1,CASSFDGGFEQFF,TGTGCCAGCAGCTTCGATGGGGGGTTTGAGCAGTTCTTC
TRBV6-5,NA,TRBD1,TRBJ2-7,CASSPTGGSSGEQYF,TGTGCCAGCAGCCCAACAGGGGGGAGTTCTGGCGAGCAGTACTTC
TRBV6-5,few,NA,TRBJ1-6,CASSTGLVNSPLHF,TGTGCCAGCAGTACAGGGCTAGTAAATTCACCCCTCCACTTT
TRBV11-3,NA,NA,TRBJ1-1,CASSLGRGGATEAFF,TGTGCCAGCAGCTTAGGCCGAGGGGGTGCCACTGAAGCTTTCTTT
TRBV6-5,NA,TRBD1,TRBJ1-1,CASSYSDRGYTEAFF,TGTGCCAGCAGCTACAGCGACAGGGGGTACACTGAAGCTTTCTTT
TRBV4-3,NA,TRBD1,TRBJ2-4,CASSQEGFWTGVGDIQYF,TGCGCCAGCAGCCAAGAGGGCTTTTGGACAGGGGTGGGGGACATTCAGTACTTC
TRBV10-3,NA,NA,TRBJ1-2,CATLGGETYGYTF,TGTGCCACACTCGGGGGGGAGACCTATGGCTACACCTTC
TRBV11-3,NA,NA,TRBJ2-1,CASSATGNEQFF,TGTGCCAGCAGCGCCACAGGAAATGAGCAGTTCTTC
TRBV19,once,NA,TRBJ1-2,CASSIGAGGRGGYTF,TGTGCCAGTAGTATAGGTGCAGGAGGCAGAGGGGGCTACACCTTC
TRBV10-2,NA,NA,TRBJ2-3,CASVRASVYTDTQYF,TGCGCCAGCGTTCGGGCTAGCGTTTACACAGATACGCAGTATTTT
TRBV12-5,NA,TRBD1,TRBJ2-6,CASGLHRGSGANVLTF,TGTGCTAGTGGTTTGCACAGGGGAAGTGGGGCCAACGTCCTGACTTTC
TRBV9,NA,NA,TRBJ1-4,CASSESGVVREKLFF,TGTGCCAGCAGCGAAAGCGGGGTGGTTCGTGAAAAACTGTTTTTT
TRBV7-2,NA,NA,TRBJ2-3,CASTQQGSWTDTQYF,TGTGCCAGCACCCAACAGGGTTCGTGGACAGATACGCAGTATTTT
TRBV5-1,NA,NA,TRBJ2-7,CASSPGLISYEQYF,TGCGCCAGCAGCCCAGGACTGATTTCCTACGAGCAGTACTTC
TRBV13,NA,NA,TRBJ2-6,CASSLRRGIVSGANVLTF,TGTGCCAGCAGCCTCCGTCGGGGGATCGTCTCTGGGGCCAACGTCCTGACTTTC
TRBV7-7,NA,NA,TRBJ2-5,CASSLLVQAQETQYF,TGTGCTAGCAGCTTACTCGTCCAGGCCCAAGAGACCCAGTACTTC
TRBV29-1,once,TRBD1,TRBJ1-1,CSVRGQGATEAFF,TGCAGCGTCCGGGGACAGGGGGCGACTGAAGCTTTCTTT
TRBV11-2,NA,TRBD2,TRBJ2-5,CASSTLAGGSGETQYF,TGTGCCAGCAGCACCTTAGCGGGGGGCTCGGGGGAGACCCAGTACTTC
TRBV5-1,NA,NA,TRBJ2-5,CASSLWSDKETQYF,TGCGCCAGCAGCCTCTGGAGCGATAAAGAGACCCAGTACTTC
TRBV19,NA,NA,TRBJ1-1,CASTRGGMNTEAFF,TGTGCCAGTACGCGGGGGGGAATGAACACTGAAGCTTTCTTT
TRBV3-1/TRBV3-2,NA,TRBD1,TRBJ1-1,CASRATGANTEAFF,TGTGCCAGCAGGGCGACAGGGGCGAACACTGAAGCTTTCTTT
TRBV18,NA,NA,TRBJ2-5,CASSRQSAQETQYF,TGTGCCAGCTCACGACAGAGTGCCCAAGAGACCCAGTACTTC
TRBV6-6,NA,NA,TRBJ1-1,CASSGPSEAFF,TGTGCCAGCAGTGGGCCTTCTGAAGCTTTCTTT
TRBV4-1,NA,NA,TRBJ1-1,CASSLTEGDTEAFF,TGCGCCAGCAGCCTAACAGAGGGGGACACTGAAGCTTTCTTT
TRBV2,NA,TRBD1,TRBJ1-1,CASSPLPGQAGEAFF,TGTGCCAGCAGTCCCCTCCCCGGACAGGCTGGTGAAGCTTTCTTT
TRBV19,NA,TRBD1,TRBJ2-2,CASSADRGGELFF,TGTGCCAGTAGCGCGGACAGGGGCGGGGAGCTGTTTTTT
TRBV11-3,NA,NA,TRBJ2-7,CASSAGGSSYEQYF,TGTGCCAGCAGCGCCGGGGGTAGCTCCTACGAGCAGTACTTC
TRBV5-1,NA,TRBD2,TRBJ2-5,CASGPSGGAPGETQYF,TGCGCCAGCGGGCCCAGCGGGGGGGCGCCGGGAGAGACCCAGTACTTC
TRBV4-2,NA,TRBD1,TRBJ1-4,CASSRWTGNEKLFF,TGTGCCAGCAGCCGGTGGACAGGAAATGAAAAACTGTTTTTT
TRBV27,NA,NA,TRBJ2-2,CASSLAGVIGTGELFF,TGTGCCAGCAGTCTCGCAGGGGTAATCGGGACCGGGGAGCTGTTTTTT
TRBV3-1/TRBV3-2,NA,NA,TRBJ2-7,CASSQDRIGAGEQYF,TGTGCCAGCAGCCAAGATCGGATAGGGGCAGGGGAGCAGTACTTC
TRBV10-3,NA,TRBD2,TRBJ2-1,CAISDTLAGGNEQFF,TGTGCCATCAGTGATACACTAGCGGGGGGGAATGAGCAGTTCTTC
TRBV6-5,NA,NA,TRBJ2-1,CASSLAYSYNEQFF,TGTGCCAGCAGTTTAGCCTACTCCTACAATGAGCAGTTCTTC
TRBV5-1,NA,NA,TRBJ1-1,CASSLEGKMNTEAFF,TGCGCCAGCAGCTTGGAGGGGAAAATGAACACTGAAGCTTTCTTT
TRBV6-1,once,NA,TRBJ1-1,CASSELGGVNTEAFF,TGTGCCAGCAGTGAACTGGGGGGAGTGAACACTGAAGCTTTCTTT
TRBV5-1,NA,TRBD1,TRBJ2-3,CASSFSTGTGSDTQYF,TGCGCCAGCAGCTTTTCCACCGGGACAGGGTCAGATACGCAGTATTTT
TRBV28,NA,TRBD1,TRBJ2-7,CASSSGQSYEQYF,TGTGCCAGCAGTTCGGGACAGAGCTACGAGCAGTACTTC
TRBV7-2,NA,TRBD1,TRBJ2-3,CASSPGTGGRDTQYF,TGTGCCAGCAGCCCCGGGACAGGGGGCCGAGATACGCAGTATTTT
TRBV20-1,NA,NA,TRBJ2-5,CSVSQEGTQYF,TGCAGTGTGAGTCAGGAGGGGACCCAGTACTTC
TRBV5-1,NA,TRBD1,TRBJ2-5,CASSKDRVETQYF,TGCGCCAGCAGCAAGGACAGGGTAGAGACCCAGTACTTC
TRBV25-1,NA,NA,TRBJ1-4,CASSEYQGLSEKLFF,TGTGCCAGCAGTGAATATCAGGGGCTCTCTGAAAAACTGTTTTTT